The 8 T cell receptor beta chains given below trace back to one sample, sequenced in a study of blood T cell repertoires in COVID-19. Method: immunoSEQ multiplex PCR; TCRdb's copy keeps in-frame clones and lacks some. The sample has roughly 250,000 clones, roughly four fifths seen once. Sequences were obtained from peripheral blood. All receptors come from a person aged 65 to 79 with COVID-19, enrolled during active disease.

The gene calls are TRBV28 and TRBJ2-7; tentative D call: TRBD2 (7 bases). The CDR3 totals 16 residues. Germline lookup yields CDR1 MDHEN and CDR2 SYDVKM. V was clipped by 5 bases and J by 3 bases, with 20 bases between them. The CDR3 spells CASSPRTGGLIYEQYF. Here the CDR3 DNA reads TGTGCCAGCAGTCCAAGGACGGGGGGCCTAATCTACGAGCAGTACTTC.

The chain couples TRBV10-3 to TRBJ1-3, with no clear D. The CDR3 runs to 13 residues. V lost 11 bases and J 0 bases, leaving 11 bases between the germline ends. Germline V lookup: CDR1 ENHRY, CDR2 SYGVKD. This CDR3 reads CALQSGSGNTIYF. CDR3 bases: TGTGCCCTGCAGTCGGGCTCTGGAAACACCATATATTTT.

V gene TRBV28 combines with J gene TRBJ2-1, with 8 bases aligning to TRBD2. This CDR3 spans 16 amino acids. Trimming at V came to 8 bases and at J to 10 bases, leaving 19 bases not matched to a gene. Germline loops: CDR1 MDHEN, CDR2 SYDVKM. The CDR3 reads CASFGRRTFGGGEQFF. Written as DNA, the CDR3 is TGTGCCAGCTTCGGCAGAAGAACTTTCGGGGGGGGAGAGCAGTTCTTC.

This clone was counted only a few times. This chain's CDR3 is CASSLERGGLHRYEQYF. For the CDR3, the DNA is TGTGCCAGCAGCTTGGAGCGGGGGGGCCTTCACCGATACGAGCAGTACTTC. The chain is built from TRBV5-8 and TRBJ2-7, with 10 bases identical to TRBD2. The CDR3 loop spans 17 amino acids. Germline trimming cut 0 bases from V and 4 bases from J; bases unmatched to any gene: 10. Per the germline V gene, CDR1 is SGHTS and CDR2 is YDEGEE.

CDR3 DNA sequence: TGTGCCAGCAGCCAAGAAGTACAGGGGAATTCACCCCTCCACTTT. Translating gives CASSQEVQGNSPLHF. This chain links TRBV3-1 (or the pseudogene TRBV3-2) with TRBJ1-6; 7 nucleotides agree with TRBD1. The CDR3 has 15 residues. Per germline, CDR1 LGHDT and CDR2 YNNKEL (reference sequence). V shed 0 bases and J 7 bases; nucleotides not matched to a gene: 3.

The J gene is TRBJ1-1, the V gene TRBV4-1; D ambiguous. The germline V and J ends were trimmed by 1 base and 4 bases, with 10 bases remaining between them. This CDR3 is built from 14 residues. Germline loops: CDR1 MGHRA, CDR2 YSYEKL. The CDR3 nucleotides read TGCGCCAGCAGCCAAGTTGCGGGTTTCACTGAAGCTTTCTTT. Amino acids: CASSQVAGFTEAFF.

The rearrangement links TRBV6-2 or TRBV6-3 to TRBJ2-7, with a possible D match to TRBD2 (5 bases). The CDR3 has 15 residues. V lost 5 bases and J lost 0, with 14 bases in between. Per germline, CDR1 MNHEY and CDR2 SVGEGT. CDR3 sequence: CASSTPGLGSYEQYF. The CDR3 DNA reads TGTGCCAGCAGTACGCCCGGACTGGGCTCCTACGAGCAGTACTTC.

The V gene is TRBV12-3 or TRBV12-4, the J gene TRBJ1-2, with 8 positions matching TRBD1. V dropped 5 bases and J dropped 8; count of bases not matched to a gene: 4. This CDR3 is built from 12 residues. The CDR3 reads CASSQAGGGYTF. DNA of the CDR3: TGTGCCAGCAGTCAGGCAGGGGGCGGCTACACCTTC.